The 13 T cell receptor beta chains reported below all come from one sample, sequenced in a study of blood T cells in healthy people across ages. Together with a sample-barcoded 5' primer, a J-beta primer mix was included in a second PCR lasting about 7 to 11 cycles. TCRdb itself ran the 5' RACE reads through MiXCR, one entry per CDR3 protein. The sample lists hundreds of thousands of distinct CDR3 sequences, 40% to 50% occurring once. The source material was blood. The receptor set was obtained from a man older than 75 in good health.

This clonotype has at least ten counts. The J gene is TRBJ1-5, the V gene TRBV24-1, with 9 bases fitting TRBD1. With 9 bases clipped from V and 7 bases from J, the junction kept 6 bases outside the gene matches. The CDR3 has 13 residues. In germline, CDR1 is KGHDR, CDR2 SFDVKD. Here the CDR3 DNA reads TGTGCCACCCAACGGACAGGGGAACAGCCCCAGCATTTT. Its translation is CATQRTGEQPQHF.

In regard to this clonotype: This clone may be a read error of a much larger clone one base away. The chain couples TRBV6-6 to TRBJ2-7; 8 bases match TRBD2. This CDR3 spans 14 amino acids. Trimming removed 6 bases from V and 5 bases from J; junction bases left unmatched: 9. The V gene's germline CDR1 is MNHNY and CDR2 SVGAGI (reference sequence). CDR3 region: CASSFRAGGHEQYF. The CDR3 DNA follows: TGTGCCAGCAGCTTCCGTGCGGGAGGCCACGAGCAGTACTTC.

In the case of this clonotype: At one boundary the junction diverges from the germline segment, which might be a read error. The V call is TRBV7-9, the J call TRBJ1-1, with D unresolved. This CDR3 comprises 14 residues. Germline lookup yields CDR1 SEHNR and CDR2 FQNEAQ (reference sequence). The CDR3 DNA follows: TGTGTCAGCAGCTTTCGGGTAGCGGACACTGAAGCTTTCTTT. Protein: CVSSFRVADTEAFF.

The CDR3: CSARGLAGGMSSYEQYF. Written as DNA, the CDR3 is TGCAGTGCTAGAGGACTAGCGGGAGGGATGAGCTCCTACGAGCAGTACTTC. The chain couples TRBV20-1 to TRBJ2-7; 14 bases are shared with TRBD2. Germline trimming cut 1 base from V and 0 bases from J; bases unmatched to any gene: 5. CDR1 is DFQATT, CDR2 SNEGSKA, per germline (reference sequence). The CDR3 has 17 residues.

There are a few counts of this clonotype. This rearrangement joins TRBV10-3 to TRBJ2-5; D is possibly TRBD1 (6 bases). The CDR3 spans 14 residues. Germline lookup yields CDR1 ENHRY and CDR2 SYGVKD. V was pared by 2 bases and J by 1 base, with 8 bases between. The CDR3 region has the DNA TGTGCCATCAGTGAGCGACAGGTCCAAGAGACCCAGTACTTC. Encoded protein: CAISERQVQETQYF.

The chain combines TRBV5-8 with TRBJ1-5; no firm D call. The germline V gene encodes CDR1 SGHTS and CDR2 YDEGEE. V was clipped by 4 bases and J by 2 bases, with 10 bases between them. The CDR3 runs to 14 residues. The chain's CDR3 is CASSSIRGNQPQHF. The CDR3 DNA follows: TGTGCCAGCAGCAGTATTAGGGGCAATCAGCCCCAGCATTTT.

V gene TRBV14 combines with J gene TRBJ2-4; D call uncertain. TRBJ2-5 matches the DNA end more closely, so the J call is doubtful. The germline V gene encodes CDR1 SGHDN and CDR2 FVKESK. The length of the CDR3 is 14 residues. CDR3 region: CASSQASGRETQYF. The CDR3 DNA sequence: TGTGCCAGCAGCCAGGCGAGTGGGCGGGAGACCCAGTACTTC.

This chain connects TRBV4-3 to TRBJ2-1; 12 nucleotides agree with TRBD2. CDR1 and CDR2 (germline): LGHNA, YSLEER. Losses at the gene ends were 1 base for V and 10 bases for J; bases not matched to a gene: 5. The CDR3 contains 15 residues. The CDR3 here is CASSQVLAGGREQFF. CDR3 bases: TGCGCCAGCAGCCAAGTACTAGCGGGGGGACGAGAGCAGTTCTTC.

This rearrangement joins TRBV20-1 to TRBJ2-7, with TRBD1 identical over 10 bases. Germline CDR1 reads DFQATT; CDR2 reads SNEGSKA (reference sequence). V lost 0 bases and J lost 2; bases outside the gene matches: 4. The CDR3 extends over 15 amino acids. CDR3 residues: CSARDRDRGPYEQYF. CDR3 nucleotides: TGCAGTGCTAGAGATAGGGACAGGGGTCCCTACGAGCAGTACTTC.

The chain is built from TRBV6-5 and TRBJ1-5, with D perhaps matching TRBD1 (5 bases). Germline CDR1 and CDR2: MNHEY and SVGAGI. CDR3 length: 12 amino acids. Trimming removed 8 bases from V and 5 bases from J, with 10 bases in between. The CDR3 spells CASGQGHQPQHF. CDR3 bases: TGTGCCAGCGGGCAGGGTCATCAGCCCCAGCATTTT.

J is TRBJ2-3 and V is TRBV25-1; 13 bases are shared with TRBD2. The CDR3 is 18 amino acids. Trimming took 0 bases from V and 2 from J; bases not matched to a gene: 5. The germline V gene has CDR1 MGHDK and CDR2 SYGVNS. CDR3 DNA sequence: TGTGCCAGCAGTGAATATAGACTAGCGGGGGGTGACACAGATACGCAGTATTTT. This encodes CASSEYRLAGGDTDTQYF.

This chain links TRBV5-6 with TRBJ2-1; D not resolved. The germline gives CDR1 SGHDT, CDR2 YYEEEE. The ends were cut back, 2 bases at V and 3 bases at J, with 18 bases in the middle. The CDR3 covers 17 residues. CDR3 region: CASSFRLAPLLYNEQFF. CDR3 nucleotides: TGTGCCAGCAGCTTTAGACTCGCGCCGCTGCTCTACAATGAGCAGTTCTTC.

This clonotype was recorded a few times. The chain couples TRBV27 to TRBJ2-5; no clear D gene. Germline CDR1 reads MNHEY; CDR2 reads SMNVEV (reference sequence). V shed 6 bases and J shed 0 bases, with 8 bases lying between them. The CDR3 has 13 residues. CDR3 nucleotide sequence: TGTGCCAGCAGGCATTTGGACCAAGAGACCCAGTACTTC. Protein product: CASRHLDQETQYF.